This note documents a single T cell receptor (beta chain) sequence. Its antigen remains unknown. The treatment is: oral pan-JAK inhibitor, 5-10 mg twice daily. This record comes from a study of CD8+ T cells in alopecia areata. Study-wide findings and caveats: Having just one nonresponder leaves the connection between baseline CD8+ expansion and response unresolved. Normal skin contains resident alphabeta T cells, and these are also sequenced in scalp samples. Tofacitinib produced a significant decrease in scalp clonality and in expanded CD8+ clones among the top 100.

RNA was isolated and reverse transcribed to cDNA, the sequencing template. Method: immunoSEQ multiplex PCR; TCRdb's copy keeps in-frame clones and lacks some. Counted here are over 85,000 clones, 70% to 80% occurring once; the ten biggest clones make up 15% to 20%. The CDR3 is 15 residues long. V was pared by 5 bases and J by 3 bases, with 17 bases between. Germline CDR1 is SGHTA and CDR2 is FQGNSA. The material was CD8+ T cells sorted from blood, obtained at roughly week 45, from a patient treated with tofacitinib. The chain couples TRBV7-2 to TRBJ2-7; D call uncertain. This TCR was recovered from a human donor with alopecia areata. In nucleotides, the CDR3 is TGTGCCAGCAGCGGCCAACAAGACAAGGGCTACGAGCAGTACTTC. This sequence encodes CASSGQQDKGYEQYF.